This T cell receptor beta chain was documented in a study of control samples from healthy donors and cancer patients. Clones were read by immunoSEQ multiplex PCR, and TCRdb kept only the in-frame ones, dropping some. Of under 450,000 clones in the sample, 75% to 95% were seen once. Trimming left V 10 bases short and J 8 bases short, with 24 bases between. Germline V gives CDR1 MNHEY, CDR2 SVGAGI. This CDR3 contains 15 residues. Material: PBMCs. This clonotype originated in a man in his forties with head and neck cancer. V gene TRBV6-5 combines with J gene TRBJ2-1; tentative D call: TRBD1 (6 bases). The chain's CDR3 is CATLSGQTLADEQFF. The CDR3 DNA reads as TGTGCCACTCTCTCCGGACAGACTCTGGCGGATGAGCAGTTCTTC.